The clone carrying this TCR beta chain has a count of ten or more. Its antigen is undetermined. Then a second PCR, running about 6 to 12 cycles, was carried out with a sample-barcoded 5' primer and a J-beta primer mix. TCRdb re-analysed the 5' RACE reads in MiXCR, keeping a single row per CDR3 protein. The sample includes about 1.7 million distinct CDR3 sequences, roughly 28% of them seen just once. The ends lost 2 bases at V and 4 bases at J; junction bases unmatched: 2. The germline CDR1 and CDR2 sequences are WNHNN and SYGVQD (reference sequence). The CDR3 has 13 amino acids. This record belongs to a study of blood T cells in healthy people across ages. General study findings and limits: Long-lived donors exceeded aged donors in naive CD4+ cells and diversity.

Sample: blood. This sequence was found in a woman in her 30s in good health. V gene TRBV10-1 combines with J gene TRBJ2-7, with 7 bases matching TRBD2. The CDR3 sequence: CASSETSAYEQYF. CDR3 nucleotide sequence: TGCGCCAGCAGTGAGACTAGCGCGTACGAGCAGTACTTC.